A selection of T cell receptor beta chains follows, all from one sample in a study of blood T cell repertoires in COVID-19. The data were produced by immunoSEQ multiplex PCR, yet TCRdb's version contains in-frame clones alone and is incomplete. The profile shows about 160,000 clones, around 84% of them singletons. The specimen was peripheral blood. Source of these receptors: a woman of 80 years or more with acute or convalescent COVID-19. Each CDR3 is given with its conserved first and last residue. A D gene is named only where the DNA matches it firmly. Clone size is not always given. Where it is, it says once, few, many or a class for expanded clones.

TRBJ1-2 NA TRBV5-1 TRBD1 15 TGCGCCAGCAGCATTACCGGGACAGTTAACTATGGCTACACCTTC CASSITGTVNYGYTF
TRBJ1-3 NA TRBV2 TRBD1 16 TGTGCCAGCAGTGCTGGACAGGGGGCTTTAGAAAACACCATATATTTT CASSAGQGALENTIYF
TRBJ2-1 NA TRBV9 TRBD2 18 TGTGCCAGCAGCGTATCCGGACTAGCGGCAGTTTCCTACAATGAGCAGTTCTTC CASSVSGLAAVSYNEQFF
TRBJ1-5 NA TRBV3-1/TRBV3-2 NA 14 TGTGCCAGCAGCTCGAGGGCCGGTGATCAGCCCCAGCATTTT CASSSRAGDQPQHF
TRBJ2-5 NA TRBV21-1 NA 16 TGTGCCAGCAGCTTCAGCGCGGGACTCAAGAGGGAGACCCAGTACTTC CASSFSAGLKRETQYF
TRBJ2-3 NA TRBV5-1 NA 15 TGCGCCAGCAGCTCCGGGACTTGGGGGTCGGATACGCAGTATTTT CASSSGTWGSDTQYF
TRBJ1-5 NA TRBV4-2 NA 15 TGTGCCAGCAGCCAAGATTGGGGGGGGCGTCAGCCCCAGCATTTT CASSQDWGGRQPQHF
TRBJ2-3 NA TRBV4-2 NA 16 TGTGCCAGCAGCCAGAATACGGGCGGGAGCACAGATACGCAGTATTTT CASSQNTGGSTDTQYF
TRBJ2-1 NA TRBV6-5 TRBD1 16 TGTGCCAGCAGTTACTCGGGGACAGCGAACTACAATGAGCAGTTCTTC CASSYSGTANYNEQFF
TRBJ2-1 few TRBV19 TRBD1 13 TGTGCCACCCGACAGGGGACCTACAATGAGCAGTTCTTC CATRQGTYNEQFF
TRBJ1-5 NA TRBV2 NA 14 TGTGCCAGCAGTGGGGGGCTCAGGGATCAGCCCCAGCATTTT CASSGGLRDQPQHF